These 15 T cell receptor beta chains share one sample of origin, sequenced in a study of graft-versus-host responses after intestinal transplantation. Clones were read by immunoSEQ multiplex PCR, and TCRdb kept only the in-frame ones, dropping some. The sample yields roughly 69,000 clones, about nine tenths seen once. The material was bone marrow, obtained around 730 days after intestinal transplantation. The receptors stem from a human patient who received an intestinal transplant, so some T cells may come from the graft donor.

The chain couples TRBV7-6 to TRBJ2-5; the D call may be TRBD1 or TRBD2 (5 bases each). The CDR3 extends over 16 amino acids. Per germline, CDR1 SGHVS and CDR2 FNYEAQ. Trimming took off 5 bases at V and 9 bases at J, with 25 bases between the two ends. In nucleotides, the CDR3 is TGTGCCAGCAGCCCGAACCCCGGGACCCGCTCTTGGGCCCAGTACTTC. It translates to CASSPNPGTRSWAQYF.

This chain joins TRBV7-6 and TRBJ2-5; D perhaps matches TRBD1 (7 bases). Trimming took 1 base from V and 1 from J, leaving 13 bases between them. CDR1 SGHVS and CDR2 FNYEAQ come from the germline V gene. There are 16 residues in the CDR3. CDR3 nucleotides: TGTGCCAGCAGCTTAGAACGGGGGACAGTCCAAGAGACCCAGTACTTC. This codes for CASSLERGTVQETQYF.

The V and J genes are TRBV27 and TRBJ2-7, with 10 bases identical to TRBD1. The germline V gene has CDR1 MNHEY and CDR2 SMNVEV (reference sequence). CDR3 size: 13 residues. Trimming at V came to 4 bases and at J to 4 bases, leaving 1 base not matched to a gene. The CDR3 DNA sequence: TGTGCCAGCAGTTGGGACAGGGGATACGAGCAGTACTTC. It yields the protein CASSWDRGYEQYF.

This clone has just one count. V and J are TRBV6-5 and TRBJ2-7, with D maybe TRBD2 (7 bases). CDR1 and CDR2 (germline): MNHEY, SVGAGI. The CDR3 totals 14 residues. The V gene lost 8 bases and the J gene lost 4 bases, with 18 bases spanning the gap. This CDR3 is CASGIGGPTYEQYF. CDR3 coding DNA: TGTGCCAGCGGTATCGGGGGGCCGACTTACGAGCAGTACTTC.

J is TRBJ2-1 and V is TRBV2, with D maybe TRBD2 (6 bases). CDR1 is SNHLY and CDR2 is FYNNEI in the germline V gene. V was cut by 8 bases and J by 0 bases, with 14 bases left in between. The CDR3 has 15 residues. In nucleotides, the CDR3 is TGTGCCAGCGTTTCTAGCGATAGCTCCTACAATGAGCAGTTCTTC. Amino acids: CASVSSDSSYNEQFF.

The chain carries TRBV30 and TRBJ1-2; D ambiguous. There are 13 residues in the CDR3. The germline CDR1 and CDR2 sequences are GTSNPN and SVGIG (reference sequence). The V end lost 5 bases, the J end lost 6 bases, and 16 bases lay between the germline ends. CDR3 sequence reads: CAWGRPGIDGYTF. In DNA, the CDR3 is TGTGCCTGGGGTAGACCGGGAATCGATGGCTACACCTTC.

This sequence joins TRBV6-6 and TRBJ1-2; possible D gene TRBD1, 6 bases. V was trimmed by 8 bases and J by 4 bases, leaving 17 bases between them. Germline CDR1 MNHNY, CDR2 SVGAGI (reference sequence). The CDR3 has 14 amino acids. CDR3 residues: CASGAHRALYGYTF. The CDR3 DNA reads as TGTGCCAGCGGGGCTCACAGGGCCCTCTATGGCTACACCTTC.

The chain joins TRBV9 to TRBJ2-7, with D uncertain. Trimming took 2 bases from V and 6 from J, leaving 18 bases between them. Germline-derived CDR1 and CDR2 are SGDLS and YYNGEE. This CDR3 has 15 residues. CDR3 residues: CASSVGPFLSSEQYF. DNA of the CDR3: TGTGCCAGCAGCGTTGGTCCGTTCCTATCTAGCGAGCAGTACTTC.

This sequence joins TRBV11-2 and TRBJ2-3; D gene ambiguous. The CDR3 sequence is 13 residues long. The germline V gene has CDR1 SGHAT and CDR2 FQNNGV. Trimming took off 0 bases at V and 3 bases at J, with 4 bases between the two ends. The chain's CDR3 is CASSLDRTDTQYF. CDR3 DNA sequence: TGTGCCAGCAGCTTAGATCGGACAGATACGCAGTATTTT.

This chain joins TRBV28 and TRBJ2-7; 8 positions match TRBD1. V shed 11 bases and J 3 bases; nucleotides not matched to a gene: 12. This CDR3 has 14 amino acids. Per the germline V gene, CDR1 is MDHEN and CDR2 is SYDVKM. The DNA for the CDR3 is TGTGCCTGCTTATCCGGGACAGGTATCTACGAGCAGTACTTC. Translating it yields CACLSGTGIYEQYF. The full variable domain, its missing parts supplied by reference TRBV28 and TRBJ2-7, is DVKVTQSSRYLVKRTGEKVFLECVQDMDHENMFWYRQDPGLGLRLIYFSYDVKMKEKGDIPEGYSVSREKKERFSLILESASTNQTSMYLCACLSGTGIYEQYFGPGTRLTVT.

The chain is built from TRBV19 and TRBJ2-3, with a tentative D call TRBD1 (5 bases). Germline lookup yields CDR1 LNHDA and CDR2 SQIVND (reference sequence). The length of the CDR3 is 13 residues. V lost 6 bases and J 2 bases, leaving 9 bases between the germline ends. CDR3 sequence reads: CASRGRDTDTQYF. The CDR3 nucleotides are TGTGCCAGTAGGGGCAGGGACACAGATACGCAGTATTTT.

This clone was recorded only once. This sequence joins TRBV7-3 and TRBJ2-3; 11 bases line up with TRBD2. The length of the CDR3 is 20 residues. J was trimmed by 1 base and V by 5 bases; bases with no gene match: 17. CDR1 and CDR2 from the germline V gene are SGHTA and FQGTGA. The CDR3 here is CASSPTRISGRAGGTDTQYF. CDR3 bases: TGTGCCAGCAGCCCTACCAGAATTAGCGGGAGGGCCGGTGGCACAGATACGCAGTATTTT. The variable domain in full, with the rest retrieved from reference TRBV7-3 and TRBJ2-3, is GAGVSQTPSNKVTEKGKYVELRCDPISGHTALYWYRQSLGQGPEFLIYFQGTGAADDSGLPNDRFFAVRPEGSVSTLKIQRTERGDSAVYLCASSPTRISGRAGGTDTQYFGPGTRLTVL.

CDR3 nucleotide sequence: TGTGCCACCAGCGGTCGAGAAATGGACTTACAAGAGACCCAGTACTTC. Protein sequence: CATSGREMDLQETQYF. J is TRBJ2-5 and V is TRBV15; a possible D gene is TRBD2 (5 bases). This CDR3 has 16 residues. Trimming left V 5 bases short and J 2 bases short, with 18 bases between. The germline V gene has CDR1 LNHNV and CDR2 YYDKDF (reference sequence).

V and J are TRBV5-1 and TRBJ2-1; D is uncertain. Trimming removed 0 bases at V and 8 bases at J, with 6 bases between. CDR3 size: 12 residues. Germline-derived CDR1 and CDR2 are SGHRS and YFSETQ. CDR3 in amino acids: CASSLAGHEQFF. The CDR3 bases are TGCGCCAGCAGCTTGGCCGGGCATGAGCAGTTCTTC.

This clone was counted once. V gene TRBV5-4 combines with J gene TRBJ2-2, with 8 nucleotides matching TRBD2. Germline trimming cut 9 bases from V and 6 bases from J; bases unmatched to any gene: 10. The CDR3 covers 14 residues. Germline V gene sequence: CDR1 SGHNT, CDR2 YYREEE (reference sequence). CDR3 DNA sequence: TGTGCCACACGGGGGGGAACGGGGCCCGGGGAGCTGTTTTTT. Translation: CATRGGTGPGELFF.